A selection of T cell receptor beta chains follows, all from one sample in a study of control samples from healthy donors and cancer patients. The table came from immunoSEQ multiplex PCR; TCRdb's copy has only in-frame clones and leaves some out. This sample carries some 130,000 clones, 80% to 95% of them seen once, and the ten largest clones take around 7.9%. The sequenced material came from blood. Receptors originate from a man aged 18 to 35 in good health. Both conserved end residues are part of each CDR3. A D gene is named only where the DNA matches it firmly. A row's size may be missing; if present it is once, few, many or a size class.

>TRBD1|TRBJ2-7|few|TRBV6-5
TGTGCCAGCAGCCGCGGACAGGGTACCCACGAGCAGTACTTC
CASSRGQGTHEQYF
>-|TRBJ2-3|-|TRBV2
TGTGCCAGCACCCTCAACAGGGGCACAGATACGCAGTATTTT
CASTLNRGTDTQYF
>TRBD1|TRBJ1-2|-|TRBV5-1
TGCGCCAGCACTCCCGGGACAGAATATGGCTACACCTTC
CASTPGTEYGYTF
>-|TRBJ1-2|-|TRBV7-9
TGTGCCAGCAGCTTAGCGTCCGGGGCCGCTGGCTACACCTTC
CASSLASGAAGYTF
>-|TRBJ2-7|-|TRBV5-1
TGCGCCAGCAGGGGGAGTTCCTACGAGCAGTACTTC
CASRGSSYEQYF
>TRBD1|TRBJ1-2|-|TRBV6-4
TGTGCCAGCAGTCCCGGGACAGGACGAGGCTACACCTTC
CASSPGTGRGYTF
>TRBD2|TRBJ2-5|-|TRBV2
TGTGCCAGCAGGAAATCTAGCGGGGGGGAGGAGACCCAGTACTTC
CASRKSSGGEETQYF
>-|TRBJ1-1|-|TRBV6-5
TGTGCCAGCTCTCTGTACGGGACGAACACTGAAGCTTTCTTT
CASSLYGTNTEAFF
>-|TRBJ2-7|-|TRBV4-1
TGCGCCAGCAGCCAAGCGCAGGGCGCCCACGAGCAGTACTTC
CASSQAQGAHEQYF
>-|TRBJ1-1|medium-sized|TRBV4-1
TGCGCCAGCAGCCAAGTACCCGGACGGGCGAACACTGAAGCTTTCTTT
CASSQVPGRANTEAFF
>-|TRBJ2-4|-|TRBV5-4
TGTGCCAGCAGCTCAGGGGGAGGCGGCCGCGCCAAAAACATTCAGTACTTC
CASSSGGGGRAKNIQYF
>-|TRBJ1-2|-|TRBV6-6
TGTGCCAGCAGTTCCGGACAGCCTAACTATGGCTACACCTTC
CASSSGQPNYGYTF
>-|TRBJ1-2|-|TRBV5-4
TGTGCCAGCAGCTTGGGAGGGGACGGGGGCTACACCTTC
CASSLGGDGGYTF
>-|TRBJ2-3|-|TRBV18
TGTGCCAGCTCCGCTGCCCTTCCTCCTGGCGGTACTAGCACAGATACGCAGTATTTT
CASSAALPPGGTSTDTQYF
>TRBD1|TRBJ2-5|few|TRBV7-9
TGTGCCAGCAGCTGGACAGGGATAGGAGAGACCCAGTACTTC
CASSWTGIGETQYF
>TRBD1|TRBJ1-5|-|TRBV27
TGTGCCAGCAGTCACAGGGGCGACAATCAGCCCCAGCATTTT
CASSHRGDNQPQHF
>-|TRBJ2-2|-|TRBV7-2
TGTGCCAGCAGCTTAGGGGCCGTCACCGGGGAGCTGTTTTTT
CASSLGAVTGELFF
>TRBD1|TRBJ1-2|-|TRBV7-6
TGTGCCAGCAGTCCCGAGACAGGGGGTTATGGCTACACCTTC
CASSPETGGYGYTF
>TRBD1|TRBJ1-6|-|TRBV7-9
TGTGCCAGCAGCTTAAGGGCAACAGGGGATTCACCCCTCCACTTT
CASSLRATGDSPLHF
>-|TRBJ1-4|once|TRBV6-6
TGTGCCAGCAGTAACGGTGCAACTAATGAAAAACTGTTTTTT
CASSNGATNEKLFF
>-|TRBJ1-4|-|TRBV11-2
TGTGCCAGCAGCTTCGGAGCTAATGAAAAACTGTTTTTT
CASSFGANEKLFF
>-|TRBJ1-1|-|TRBV12-3/TRBV12-4
TGTGCCAGCAGTTTTGGTTTTGGAGCTTTCTTT
CASSFGFGAFF
>TRBD1|TRBJ2-3|-|TRBV7-3
TGTGCCAGCAGCCCCGGGACAGTTAGCACAGATACGCAGTATTTT
CASSPGTVSTDTQYF
>TRBD1|TRBJ1-3|-|TRBV5-1
TGCGCCAGCAGCTTGAGGCCGACAGGGCAATTTTTATCTGGAAACACCATATATTTT
CASSLRPTGQFLSGNTIYF
>TRBD1|TRBJ2-7|-|TRBV19
TGTGCCAGTAGTTCAGATGCCGGGACAGGGGGCTACGAGCAGTACTTC
CASSSDAGTGGYEQYF
>-|TRBJ2-1|once|TRBV4-1
TGCGCCAGCAGCCAGCGGGGTAGCTCCTACAATGAGCAGTTCTTC
CASSQRGSSYNEQFF
>-|TRBJ2-4|-|TRBV5-4
TGTGCCAGCAGCCGCCGGGATAAAAACATTCAGTACTTC
CASSRRDKNIQYF
>-|TRBJ1-1|once|TRBV14
TGTGCCAGCAGCCAAGTAAAAGGGAACACTGAAGCTTTCTTT
CASSQVKGNTEAFF
>-|TRBJ1-1|-|TRBV3-1/TRBV3-2
TGTGCCAGCAGCCAAGTTCGGGACGAATTGAACACTGAAGCTTTCTTT
CASSQVRDELNTEAFF
>-|TRBJ1-5|once|TRBV6-5
TGTGCCAGCACCATTCAGGATCAGCCCCAGCATTTT
CASTIQDQPQHF
>-|TRBJ2-7|once|TRBV2
TGTGCCAGCAGTGGCGACAGGAGCTCCTACGAGCAGTACTTC
CASSGDRSSYEQYF
>-|TRBJ1-1|-|TRBV6-4
TGTGCCAGCATCGATGGAAGGTTGACCGGAGGGGACACTGAAGCTTTCTTT
CASIDGRLTGGDTEAFF
>-|TRBJ2-1|-|TRBV7-9
TGTGCCAGCGCCCGATGGGGCAATGAGCAGTTCTTC
CASARWGNEQFF
>-|TRBJ1-1|-|TRBV19
TGTGCCAGTAGTATTGAGGGGTTGGCTGAAGCTTTCTTT
CASSIEGLAEAFF
>TRBD1|TRBJ1-2|-|TRBV20-1
TGCAGTGCTAGTTCGGGCAGGGGGCTTAGGACTAACTATGGCTACACCTTC
CSASSGRGLRTNYGYTF
>-|TRBJ1-3|-|TRBV9
TGTGCCAGCAGCGTAGGACTCTCTGGAAACACCATATATTTT
CASSVGLSGNTIYF
>TRBD1|TRBJ1-4|-|TRBV27
TGTGCCAGCAGTCCCGGGACAGGGAGGGAAAAACTGTTTTTT
CASSPGTGREKLFF
>-|TRBJ1-4|-|TRBV28
TGTGCCAGCTGTAACAGGGCAACTAATGAAAAACTGTTTTTT
CASCNRATNEKLFF
>-|TRBJ2-2|-|TRBV3-1/TRBV3-2
TGTGCCAGCAGCCAAGATCAAGAGGTGGGGGAGCTGTTTTTT
CASSQDQEVGELFF
>-|TRBJ2-7|-|TRBV6-5
TGTGCCAGCAGTTACTCGGCCGAGGGAACCTACGAGCAGTACTTC
CASSYSAEGTYEQYF